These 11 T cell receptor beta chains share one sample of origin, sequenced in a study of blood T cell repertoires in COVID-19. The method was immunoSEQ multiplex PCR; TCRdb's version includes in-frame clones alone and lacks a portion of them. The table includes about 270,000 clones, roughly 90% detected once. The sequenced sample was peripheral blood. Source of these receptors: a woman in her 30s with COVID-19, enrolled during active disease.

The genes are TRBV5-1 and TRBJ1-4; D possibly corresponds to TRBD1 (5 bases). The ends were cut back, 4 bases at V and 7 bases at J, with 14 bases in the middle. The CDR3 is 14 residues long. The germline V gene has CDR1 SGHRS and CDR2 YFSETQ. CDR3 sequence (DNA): TGCGCCAGCAGCGCGGGGACCGCAGTTGAAAAACTGTTTTTT. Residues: CASSAGTAVEKLFF.

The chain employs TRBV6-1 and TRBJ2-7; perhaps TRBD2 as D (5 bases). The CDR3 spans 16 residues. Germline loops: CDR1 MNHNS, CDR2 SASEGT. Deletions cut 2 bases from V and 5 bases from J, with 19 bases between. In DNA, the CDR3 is TGTGCCAGCAGTGAATTTGAGGGAATAACGCGGGACGAGCAGTACTTC. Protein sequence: CASSEFEGITRDEQYF.

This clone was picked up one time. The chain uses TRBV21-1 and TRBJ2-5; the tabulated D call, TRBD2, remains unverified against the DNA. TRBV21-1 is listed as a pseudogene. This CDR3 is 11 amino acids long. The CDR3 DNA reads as TGTGCCAGCAGCAAAGACGGAGTCCAGTACTTC. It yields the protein CASSKDGVQYF.

CDR3 residues: CASGGQGSYNEQFF. The CDR3 DNA sequence: TGTGCCAGTGGAGGACAGGGGTCATACAATGAGCAGTTCTTC. The rearrangement links TRBV19 to TRBJ2-1; TRBD1 matches 9 bases. From germline, CDR1 is LNHDA and CDR2 SQIVND (reference sequence). CDR3 length: 14 residues. V trimming: 8 bases; J trimming: 4 bases; junction bases outside the gene matches: 6.

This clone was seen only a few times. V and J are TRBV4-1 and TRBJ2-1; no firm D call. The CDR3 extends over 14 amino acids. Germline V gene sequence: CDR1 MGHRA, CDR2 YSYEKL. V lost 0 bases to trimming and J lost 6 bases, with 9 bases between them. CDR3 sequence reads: CASSQERLGNEQFF. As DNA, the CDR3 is TGCGCCAGCAGCCAAGAGAGGCTGGGCAATGAGCAGTTCTTC.

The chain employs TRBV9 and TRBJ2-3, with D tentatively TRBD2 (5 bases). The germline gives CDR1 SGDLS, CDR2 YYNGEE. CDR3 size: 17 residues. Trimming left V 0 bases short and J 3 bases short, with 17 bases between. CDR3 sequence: CASSVGSARVSTDTQYF. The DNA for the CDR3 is TGTGCCAGCAGCGTAGGTTCTGCGAGGGTCTCGACAGATACGCAGTATTTT. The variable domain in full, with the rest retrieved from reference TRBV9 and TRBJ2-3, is DSGVTQTPKHLITATGQRVTLRCSPRSGDLSVYWYQQSLDQGLQFLIQYYNGEERAKGNILERFSAQQFPDLHSELNLSSLELGDSALYFCASSVGSARVSTDTQYFGPGTRLTVL.

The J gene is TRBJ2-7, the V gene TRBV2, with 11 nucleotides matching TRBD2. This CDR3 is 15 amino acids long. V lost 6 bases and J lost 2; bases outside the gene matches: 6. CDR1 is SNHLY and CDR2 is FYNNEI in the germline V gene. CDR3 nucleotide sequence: TGTGCCAGCAGAGCCCTAGCGGGGGGCACCTACGAGCAGTACTTC. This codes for CASRALAGGTYEQYF.

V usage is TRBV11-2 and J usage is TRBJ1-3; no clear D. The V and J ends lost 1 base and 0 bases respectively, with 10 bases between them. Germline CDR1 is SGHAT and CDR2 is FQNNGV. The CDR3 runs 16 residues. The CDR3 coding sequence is TGTGCCAGCAGCTTAGTATGGGCCTCCTCTGGAAACACCATATATTTT. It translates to CASSLVWASSGNTIYF.

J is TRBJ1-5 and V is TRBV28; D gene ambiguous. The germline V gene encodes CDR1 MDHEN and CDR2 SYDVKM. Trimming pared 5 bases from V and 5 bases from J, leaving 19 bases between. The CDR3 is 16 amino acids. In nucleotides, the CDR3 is TGTGCCAGCAGTCCCCCCCGGAGGGAATTCGATCAGCCCCAGCATTTT. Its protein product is CASSPPRREFDQPQHF.

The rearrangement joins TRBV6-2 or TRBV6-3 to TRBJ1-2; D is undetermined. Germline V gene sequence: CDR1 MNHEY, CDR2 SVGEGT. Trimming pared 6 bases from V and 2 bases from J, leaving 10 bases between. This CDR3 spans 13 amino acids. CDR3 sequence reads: CASSYAQNYGYTF. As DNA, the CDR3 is TGTGCCAGCAGCTATGCACAGAACTATGGCTACACCTTC.

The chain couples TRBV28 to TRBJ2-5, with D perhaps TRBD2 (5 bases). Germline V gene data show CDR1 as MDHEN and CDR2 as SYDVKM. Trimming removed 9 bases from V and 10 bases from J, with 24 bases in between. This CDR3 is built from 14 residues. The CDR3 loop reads CASYSRGELAVQYF. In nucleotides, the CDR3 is TGTGCCAGTTACTCCCGGGGAGAGCTTGCGGTCCAGTACTTC.